These 4 T cell receptor beta chains originate from one sample sequenced in a study of blood T cell repertoires in COVID-19. Repertoires were generated with immunoSEQ multiplex PCR, while TCRdb's copy carries only in-frame clones and drops some. This sample has hundreds of thousands of clones, with about nine tenths found just once. The sample taken for sequencing was peripheral blood. These receptors came from a woman between 50 and 59 years old who had recovered from COVID-19.

The rearrangement joins TRBV18 to TRBJ1-2; 8 bases agree with TRBD1. V dropped 2 bases and J dropped 4; count of bases not matched to a gene: 3. The CDR3 sequence is 14 residues long. Germline CDR1 is KGHSH and CDR2 is LQKENI. The CDR3 region is CASSPAGQGYGYTF. The CDR3 region has the DNA TGTGCCAGCTCACCAGCCGGACAGGGCTATGGCTACACCTTC.

The chain links TRBV10-3 to TRBJ1-1, with D perhaps TRBD1 (6 bases). Deletions cut 5 bases from V and 1 base from J, with 14 bases between. The CDR3 sequence is 15 residues long. CDR1 ENHRY and CDR2 SYGVKD come from the germline V gene. The CDR3 DNA reads TGTGCCATCAGTTTAGTAGGGGGATGGAACACTGAAGCTTTCTTT. Translated: CAISLVGGWNTEAFF.

The chain joins TRBV19 to TRBJ2-7, with a tentative D call TRBD1 (6 bases). There are 14 residues in the CDR3. V shed 6 bases and J shed 7 bases, with 19 bases lying between them. Germline V gene lookup returns CDR1 LNHDA and CDR2 SQIVND (reference sequence). CDR3 residues: CASSLQGGTDEQYF. DNA of the CDR3: TGTGCCAGTAGCCTACAGGGCGGAACGGATGAGCAGTACTTC.

V is TRBV7-8 and J is TRBJ1-2; D gene uncertain. Germline loops: CDR1 SGHVS, CDR2 FQNEAQ. The CDR3 is 17 residues long. V lost 0 bases to trimming and J lost 0 bases, with 14 bases between them. Here the CDR3 reads CASSLAPIRLANYGYTF. The CDR3 DNA reads TGTGCCAGCAGCTTAGCGCCCATTCGGTTAGCTAACTATGGCTACACCTTC.